This TCR beta chain was sequenced for a study of Ad26.COV2.S vaccination and SARS-CoV-2 variants (dated by TCRdb to about 2021). The study in broad terms: Vaccine-arm donors were drawn from COV1001, a multicentre, randomized, double-blind, placebo-controlled phase I-IIa trial of Ad26.COV2.S in healthy adults. Ad26.COV2.S was administered intramuscularly at 5 x 10^10 or 1 x 10^11 viral particles, either as a single shot or as two shots given 56 days apart. TCRbeta repertoire sequencing was used to assess the specificity and breadth of SARS-CoV-2-reactive T cell receptors after Ad26.COV2.S vaccination. A total of approximately 30 samples were included in the TCR-sequenced set, comprising around 19 Ad26.COV2.S vaccine recipients, 5 placebo recipients and 8 SARS-CoV-2 convalescent individuals. Trial participants were randomized into five groups of five: low-dose or high-dose Ad26.COV2.S given once or twice, or placebo on both occasions. Investigators did not know the trial group allocation while performing experiments and assessing outcomes.

On the study overall, not on this receptor specifically: The study was not powered for comparison of responses between vaccine doses or regimens. Spike-specific TCR breadth was higher in Ad26.COV2.S recipients than in placebo recipients (P = 0.0014). According to the authors, total T cell responses may have been underestimated by the TCR breadth and depth analyses. After vaccination, substantial breadth of spike-specific CD8+ and CD4+ T cell responses was reported. Non-spike TCR breadth was comparable between vaccine and placebo recipients, consistent with the vaccine containing only spike.

The treatment or condition label, read with the paper, signifies: about 20 received Ad26.COV2.S at low or high dose, single or two shots; roughly five received placebo; per-sample allocation not given. For vaccine and placebo recipients, the sequenced repertoires came from samples collected on day 63 after the first injection. In Cohort 1b, roughly 25 adults aged 18-55 years were enrolled at a single site in Boston, USA, between 29 July and 7 August 2020. Ad26.COV2.S was a replication-incompetent adenovirus type 26 vector expressing a prefusion-stabilized SARS-CoV-2 spike protein from the original Wuhan strain. The CDR3 holds 12 amino acids from the cysteine to the phenylalanine. Solely the CDR3 DNA is kept, with 36 bases framed from the first base. The germline V gene sets CDR1 to MDHEN and CDR2 to SYDVKM. V loses 4 bases of germline sequence and J loses 2 bases, and the interval between the two ends is 5 bases.

About this clone: Its antigen has not been determined. The sample holds no much larger clone one base away, and base qualities are not on file.

The immunoSEQ Assay was the method used to sequence TCRbeta CDR3 regions. After extraction, genomic DNA underwent amplification by bias-controlled multiplex PCR, followed by high-throughput sequencing. Regarding the original processing steps: To quantify the absolute abundance of every unique TCRbeta CDR3 region, sequences were collapsed and filtered. T cell fraction was estimated by normalizing TCRbeta template counts to usable DNA, with usable DNA measured through amplification of reference genes found in all nucleated cells. Repertoire TCRs were annotated as SARS-CoV-2-specific when V gene, CDR3 amino acid sequence and J gene were exactly matched to a known reactive TCR set. The reference SARS-CoV-2 TCR set was obtained from MIRA and was filtered for enrichment in COVID-19-positive ImmuneCODE repertoires, whereby public or cross-reactive TCRs were removed. Based on the MIRA antigens, annotated TCRs were further analysed at the level of specific ORF or position within ORF. Breadth was defined as annotated unique rearrangements over total unique productive rearrangements; depth was the summed frequency of those rearrangements. Group comparisons of TCR breadth used two-sided Wilcoxon rank-sum tests. TCRdb took over this immuneACCESS table, retaining in-frame rearrangements with V and J assigned. Such tables are incomplete; in checked studies, under half of the missing clones stem from an unresolved V gene, and the remainder is unexplained. That table gives V, J and clone size, and the DNA gave D and trimming. This sample holds some 480,000 clones; roughly 87% were observed only once. 9.5% to 15% of the sample is in the top ten clones.

The rearrangement joined TRBV28 to TRBJ1-2, with the D gene not clear enough to name. The sequences come from peripheral blood, collected in a trial of Ad26.COV2.S vaccine versus placebo. The origin of this receptor is a person between 18 and 60 years old who received the Ad26.COV2.S COVID-19 vaccine or a placebo. CDR3 sequence: CASSYLNYGYTF. At the DNA level, the sequence is TGTGCCAGCAGTTACTTAAACTATGGCTACACCTTC.